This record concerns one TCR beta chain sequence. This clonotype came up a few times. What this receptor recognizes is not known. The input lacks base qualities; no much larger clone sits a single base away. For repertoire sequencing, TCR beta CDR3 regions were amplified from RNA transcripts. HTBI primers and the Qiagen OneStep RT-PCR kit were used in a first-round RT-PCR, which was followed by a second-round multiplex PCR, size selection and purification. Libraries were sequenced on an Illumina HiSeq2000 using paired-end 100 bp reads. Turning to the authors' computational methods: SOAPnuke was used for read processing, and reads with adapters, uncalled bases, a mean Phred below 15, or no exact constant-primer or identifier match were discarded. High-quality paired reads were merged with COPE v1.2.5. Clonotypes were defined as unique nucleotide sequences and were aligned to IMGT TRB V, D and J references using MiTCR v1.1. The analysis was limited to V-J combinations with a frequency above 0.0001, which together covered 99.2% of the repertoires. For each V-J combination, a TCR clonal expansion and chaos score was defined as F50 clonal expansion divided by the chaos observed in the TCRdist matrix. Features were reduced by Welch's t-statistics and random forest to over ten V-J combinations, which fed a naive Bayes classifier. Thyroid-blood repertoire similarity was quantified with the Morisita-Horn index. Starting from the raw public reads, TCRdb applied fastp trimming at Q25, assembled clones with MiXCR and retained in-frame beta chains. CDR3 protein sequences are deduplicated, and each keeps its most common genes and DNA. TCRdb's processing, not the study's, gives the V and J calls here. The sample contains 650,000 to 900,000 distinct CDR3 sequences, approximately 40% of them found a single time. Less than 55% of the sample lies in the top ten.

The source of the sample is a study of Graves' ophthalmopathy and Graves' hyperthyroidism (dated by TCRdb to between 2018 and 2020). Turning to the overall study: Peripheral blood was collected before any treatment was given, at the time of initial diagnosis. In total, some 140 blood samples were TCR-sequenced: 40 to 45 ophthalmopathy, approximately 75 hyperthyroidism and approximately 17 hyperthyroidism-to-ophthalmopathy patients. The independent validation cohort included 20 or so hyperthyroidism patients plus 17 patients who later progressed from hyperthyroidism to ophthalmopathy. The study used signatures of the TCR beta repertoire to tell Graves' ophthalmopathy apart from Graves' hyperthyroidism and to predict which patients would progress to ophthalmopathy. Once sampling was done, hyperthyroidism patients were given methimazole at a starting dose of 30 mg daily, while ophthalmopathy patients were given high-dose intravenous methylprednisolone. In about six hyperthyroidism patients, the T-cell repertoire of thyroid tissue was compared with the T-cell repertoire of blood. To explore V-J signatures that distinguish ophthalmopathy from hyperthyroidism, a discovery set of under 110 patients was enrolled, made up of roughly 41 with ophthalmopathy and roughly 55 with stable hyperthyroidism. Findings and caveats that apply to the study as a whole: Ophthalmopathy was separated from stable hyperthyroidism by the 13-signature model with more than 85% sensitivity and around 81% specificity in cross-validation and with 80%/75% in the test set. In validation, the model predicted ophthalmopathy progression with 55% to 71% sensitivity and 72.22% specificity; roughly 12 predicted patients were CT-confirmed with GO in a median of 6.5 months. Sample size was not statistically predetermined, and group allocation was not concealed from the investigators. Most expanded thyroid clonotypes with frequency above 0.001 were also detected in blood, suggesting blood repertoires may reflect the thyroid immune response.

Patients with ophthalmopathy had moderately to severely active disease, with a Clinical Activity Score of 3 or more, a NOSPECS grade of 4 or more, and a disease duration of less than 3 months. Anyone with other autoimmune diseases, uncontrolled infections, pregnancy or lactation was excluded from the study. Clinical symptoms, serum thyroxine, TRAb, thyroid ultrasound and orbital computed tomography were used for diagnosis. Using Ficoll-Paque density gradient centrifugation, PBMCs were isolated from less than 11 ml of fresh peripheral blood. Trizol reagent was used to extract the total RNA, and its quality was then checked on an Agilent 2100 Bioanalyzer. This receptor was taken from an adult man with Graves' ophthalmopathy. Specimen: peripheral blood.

The base sequence is TGTGCCAGTAGTGTAAAACGAGGGGGCCCTGGAAACACCATATATTTT. Translated, this gives CASSVKRGGPGNTIYF. This chain joins TRBV19 to TRBJ1-3, with 7 bases in between that match TRBD1. CDR1 and CDR2, per the germline V gene (reference sequence), are LNHDA and SQIVND. V is cut back by 5 bases and J by 2 bases, with 9 bases in the junction unmatched. The CDR3, cysteine through phenylalanine, is 16 amino acids long. Only the CDR3 portion is preserved as DNA: 48 bases, with reading frame beginning at the first base.